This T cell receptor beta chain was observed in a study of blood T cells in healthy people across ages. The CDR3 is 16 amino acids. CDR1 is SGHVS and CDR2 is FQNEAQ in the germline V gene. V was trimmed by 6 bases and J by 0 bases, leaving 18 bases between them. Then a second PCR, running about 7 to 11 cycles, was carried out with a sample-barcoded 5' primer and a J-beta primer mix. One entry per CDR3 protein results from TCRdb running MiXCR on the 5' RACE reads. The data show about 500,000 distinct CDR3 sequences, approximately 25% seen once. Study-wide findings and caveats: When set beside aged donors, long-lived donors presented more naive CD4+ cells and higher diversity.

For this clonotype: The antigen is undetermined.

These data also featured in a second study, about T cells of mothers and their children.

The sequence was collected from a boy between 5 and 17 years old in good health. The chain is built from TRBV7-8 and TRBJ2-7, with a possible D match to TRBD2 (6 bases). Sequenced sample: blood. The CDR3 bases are TGTGCCAGCAGGCCTGGTCGGGCGGGGAGCTCCTACGAGCAGTACTTC. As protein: CASRPGRAGSSYEQYF.